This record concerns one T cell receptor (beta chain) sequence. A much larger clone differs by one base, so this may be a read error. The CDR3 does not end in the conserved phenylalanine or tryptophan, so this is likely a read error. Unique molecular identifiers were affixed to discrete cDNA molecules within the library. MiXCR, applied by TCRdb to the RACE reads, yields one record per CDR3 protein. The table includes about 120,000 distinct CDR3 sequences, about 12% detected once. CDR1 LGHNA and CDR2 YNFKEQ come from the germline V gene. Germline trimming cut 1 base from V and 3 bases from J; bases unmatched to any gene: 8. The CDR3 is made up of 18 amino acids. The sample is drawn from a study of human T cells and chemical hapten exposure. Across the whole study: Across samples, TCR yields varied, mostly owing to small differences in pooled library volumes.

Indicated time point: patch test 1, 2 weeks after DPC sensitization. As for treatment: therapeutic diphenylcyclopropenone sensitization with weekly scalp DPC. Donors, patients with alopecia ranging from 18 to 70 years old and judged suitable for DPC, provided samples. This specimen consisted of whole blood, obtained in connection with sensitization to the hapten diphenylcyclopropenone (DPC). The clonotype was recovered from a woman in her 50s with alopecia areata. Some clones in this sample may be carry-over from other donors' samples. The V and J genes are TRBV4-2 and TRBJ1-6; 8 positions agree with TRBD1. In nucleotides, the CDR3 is TGTGCCAGCAGCCAAGGGGCCGGACAGGGAGGCTATAATTCACCCCTCCACTCT. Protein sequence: CASSQGAGQGGYNSPLHS.